The 24 T cell receptor beta chains below come from one sample, sequenced in a study of CD8 T cells in Susac syndrome. Random-hexamer reverse transcription was applied to about 0.45 to 1 ug RNA. One entry per CDR3 protein results from TCRdb running MiXCR on the immunoSEQ multiplex PCR reads. The sample has fewer than 90,000 distinct CDR3 sequences; under 95% are singletons. Input material: CD8+ T cells from PBMCs. The receptors shown here come from a human donor with Susac syndrome.

The chain is built from TRBV4-2 and TRBJ1-1, with TRBD1 as a possible D gene (5 bases). The CDR3 totals 14 residues. The ends were cut back, 1 base at V and 6 bases at J, with 12 bases in the middle. Germline assignment: CDR1 LGHNA and CDR2 YNFKEQ. This CDR3 is CASSQVVGGAEAFF. CDR3 nucleotide sequence: TGTGCCAGCAGCCAAGTCGTGGGAGGGGCTGAAGCTTTCTTT.

The rearrangement links TRBV5-4 to TRBJ2-3, with TRBD2 matching over 8 bases. Trimming removed 1 base from V and 1 base from J; junction bases left unmatched: 11. CDR3 length: 18 amino acids. Germline values: CDR1 SGHNT, CDR2 YYREEE (reference sequence). CDR3 nucleotide sequence: TGTGCCAGCAGCTTGAGGGGTCCGGGACTAGGTCGCACAGATACGCAGTATTTT. Translated: CASSLRGPGLGRTDTQYF.

This sequence joins TRBV10-3 and TRBJ2-7; D unclear. V dropped 3 bases and J dropped 0 bases, with 12 bases sitting between them. Germline V gene lookup returns CDR1 ENHRY and CDR2 SYGVKD. The CDR3 spans 15 residues. CDR3 sequence reads: CAISDQTQSSYEQYF. DNA of the CDR3: TGTGCCATCAGTGATCAGACCCAAAGCTCCTACGAGCAGTACTTC.

The V call is TRBV29-1, the J call TRBJ2-1; a possible D gene is TRBD2 (7 bases). Germline CDR1 SQVTM, CDR2 ANQGSEA. CDR3 length: 14 amino acids. Trimming removed 6 bases at V and 9 bases at J, with 21 bases between. In DNA form, the CDR3 reads TGCAGCGTCCCGATTCTATCTAGGGGGGGTGAGCAGTTCTTC. It is translated as CSVPILSRGGEQFF.

The CDR3 DNA reads as TGCGCCAGCAGTTATCCGGGACAAGATGATGGCTACACCTTC. Protein sequence: CASSYPGQDDGYTF. The gene calls are TRBV5-1 and TRBJ1-2, with D perhaps matching TRBD1 (6 bases). V shed 5 bases and J shed 6 bases, with 17 bases lying between them. Germline CDR1 and CDR2: SGHRS and YFSETQ. This CDR3 has 14 residues. The complete variable domain, with remaining parts taken from reference TRBV5-1 and TRBJ1-2, reads KAGVTQTPRYLIKTRGQQVTLSCSPISGHRSVSWYQQTPGQGLQFLFEYFSETQRNKGNFPGRFSGRQFSNSRSEMNVSTLELGDSALYLCASSYPGQDDGYTFGSGTRLTVV.

The chain joins TRBV25-1 to TRBJ2-7, with 12 bases identical to TRBD2. The germline V gene encodes CDR1 MGHDK and CDR2 SYGVNS. The CDR3 totals 15 residues. V gave up 4 bases and J gave up 3 bases; unmatched junction bases: 4. In nucleotides, the CDR3 is TGTGCCAGCAGTGGGAGACTAGCGGGAGTCTACGAGCAGTACTTC. Its translation: CASSGRLAGVYEQYF.

The chain combines TRBV12-3 or TRBV12-4 with TRBJ2-2; 7 bases are shared with TRBD1. CDR3 size: 15 residues. V shed 4 bases, J shed 3 bases, and the junction held 5 bases outside the gene matches. The CDR3 here is CASSSPGQYTGELFF. The CDR3 DNA reads TGTGCCAGCAGTTCGCCGGGACAGTACACCGGGGAGCTGTTTTTT.

The chain uses TRBV7-9 and TRBJ1-1; D is unresolved. Germline-derived CDR1 and CDR2 are SEHNR and FQNEAQ (reference sequence). The V end lost 1 base, the J end lost 7 bases, and 10 bases lay between the germline ends. This CDR3 spans 13 amino acids. CDR3 sequence reads: CASSLDRDFEAFF. The CDR3 nucleotides are TGTGCCAGCAGCTTAGATCGAGACTTTGAAGCTTTCTTT.

This chain connects TRBV7-2 to TRBJ1-5; D is uncertain. The V and J ends lost 2 bases and 2 bases respectively, with 7 bases between them. Germline V gene sequence: CDR1 SGHTA, CDR2 FQGNSA. This CDR3 spans 14 amino acids. The CDR3 loop reads CASSLFDGNQPQHF. The CDR3 DNA is TGTGCCAGCAGCTTATTTGATGGCAATCAGCCCCAGCATTTT.

The rearrangement joins TRBV15 to TRBJ2-2; D unresolved. The CDR3 is 14 amino acids. CDR1 is LNHNV, CDR2 YYDKDF, per germline (reference sequence). V lost 0 bases and J 7 bases, leaving 9 bases between the germline ends. CDR3 sequence (DNA): TGTGCCACCAGCAGAGAGAGTGTTCACGGGGAGCTGTTTTTT. Translated: CATSRESVHGELFF.

This chain uses TRBV25-1 with TRBJ1-2; D call uncertain. The CDR3 contains 14 residues. Trimming removed 4 bases at V and 8 bases at J, with 17 bases between. Germline V CDR1 and CDR2: MGHDK, SYGVNS. The CDR3 sequence is CASSAALGPPGYTF. The CDR3 DNA is TGTGCCAGCAGTGCCGCGTTGGGCCCCCCGGGCTACACCTTC.

The chain combines TRBV10-3 with TRBJ2-5; 7 nucleotides match TRBD1. With 8 bases clipped from V and 7 bases from J, the junction kept 10 bases outside the gene matches. The CDR3 contains 13 residues. CDR1 is ENHRY and CDR2 is SYGVKD in the germline V gene. CDR3 DNA: TGTGCCATCGGGGACAGAAGGAGATGGACCCAGTACTTC. Protein product: CAIGDRRRWTQYF.

This chain joins TRBV9 and TRBJ2-1; D is possibly TRBD1 or TRBD2 (5 bases each). The ends were cut back, 0 bases at V and 1 base at J, with 8 bases in the middle. Germline CDR1 reads SGDLS; CDR2 reads YYNGEE. The CDR3 has 15 amino acids. The CDR3 bases are TGTGCCAGCAGCGTAGGTGGGGGTTCCTACAATGAGCAGTTCTTC. Its protein is CASSVGGGSYNEQFF.

This chain uses TRBV29-1 with TRBJ1-2; 8 positions match TRBD1. The CDR3 totals 13 residues. V was pared by 7 bases and J by 2 bases, with 6 bases of the junction left unmatched. Germline V gene sequence: CDR1 SQVTM, CDR2 ANQGSEA. This CDR3 is CSELDRANYGYTF. The DNA for the CDR3 is TGCAGCGAGCTGGACAGGGCCAACTATGGCTACACCTTC.

This chain connects TRBV6-2 or TRBV6-3 to TRBJ2-5, with 8 bases that match TRBD2. CDR3 length: 17 residues. V was pared by 8 bases and J by 5 bases, with 19 bases of the junction left unmatched. The germline V gene has CDR1 MNHEY and CDR2 SVGEGT. The CDR3 DNA reads TGTGCCAGCGTTGATAGTGAGGGCCTAGCGGGCCGGGAGACCCAGTACTTC. The encoded protein is CASVDSEGLAGRETQYF.

A few counts support this clonotype. The gene calls are TRBV20-1 and TRBJ2-7, with TRBD1 as a possible D gene (6 bases). This CDR3 is 15 amino acids long. The germline V gene encodes CDR1 DFQATT and CDR2 SNEGSKA (reference sequence). V lost 0 bases, J lost 0 bases, and 12 bases lay in between. CDR3 DNA sequence: TGCAGTGCTAGAGATGGTACAGGGCGCTCCTACGAGCAGTACTTC. Residues: CSARDGTGRSYEQYF.

The chain recombines TRBV11-2 with TRBJ2-5, with 8 bases aligning to TRBD1. This CDR3 has 15 residues. The V and J ends lost 6 bases and 2 bases, in that order; junction bases with no gene match: 8. Germline CDR1 reads SGHAT; CDR2 reads FQNNGV. In DNA form, the CDR3 reads TGTGCCAGCAGACAAGACAGGGGCCCTCAAGAGACCCAGTACTTC. Translation: CASRQDRGPQETQYF.

This chain uses TRBV4-1 with TRBJ1-1; TRBD1 matches 7 bases. The V and J ends lost 3 bases and 4 bases, in that order; junction bases with no gene match: 5. From germline, CDR1 is MGHRA and CDR2 YSYEKL. The CDR3 loop spans 14 amino acids. CDR3 DNA: TGCGCCAGCAGCCATGGGACAGTTCCCACTGAAGCTTTCTTT. Protein product: CASSHGTVPTEAFF.

The chain has TRBV4-2 and TRBJ1-5; 7 bases fit TRBD1. The germline gives CDR1 LGHNA, CDR2 YNFKEQ. The CDR3 spans 15 residues. V was pared by 2 bases and J by 0 bases, with 1 base of the junction left unmatched. CDR3 in DNA: TGTGCCAGCAGCCAAACAGGGGATAGCAATCAGCCCCAGCATTTT. It codes for CASSQTGDSNQPQHF.

The chain is built from TRBV29-1 and TRBJ2-5, with unresolved D. The CDR3 runs 16 residues. From germline, CDR1 is SQVTM and CDR2 ANQGSEA. The V end was cut by 6 bases, the J end by 0 bases, with 20 bases between. The CDR3 loop reads CSVDPGEDWYQETQYF. The CDR3 DNA sequence: TGCAGCGTCGACCCGGGCGAGGATTGGTACCAAGAGACCCAGTACTTC.

This clonotype showed up just once. The rearrangement joins TRBV12-3 or TRBV12-4 to TRBJ2-1, with 8 positions matching TRBD2. This CDR3 comprises 14 residues. Trimming cost V 3 bases and J 16 bases; bases outside gene matches: 14. CDR3 loop: CASSFDGAGGKKFF. Written as DNA, the CDR3 is TGTGCCAGCAGTTTCGACGGTGCGGGGGGTAAGAAATTCTTC.

The genes are TRBV20-1 and TRBJ2-7; 12 bases match TRBD2. V was clipped by 3 bases and J by 2 bases; unmatched bases: 5. The CDR3 extends over 15 amino acids. The germline CDR1 and CDR2 sequences are DFQATT and SNEGSKA (reference sequence). The CDR3, as DNA: TGCAGTGCTAGGACTAGCGGGAGTCGGACCTACGAGCAGTACTTC. This translates into CSARTSGSRTYEQYF.

J is TRBJ2-5 and V is TRBV12-3 or TRBV12-4, with 8 bases identical to TRBD1. The CDR3 totals 16 residues. V trimming: 6 bases; J trimming: 5 bases; junction bases outside the gene matches: 14. CDR3 sequence reads: CASSQARQGNDETQYF. The CDR3 DNA sequence: TGTGCCAGCAGCCAAGCCCGACAGGGGAATGACGAGACCCAGTACTTC.

The chain has TRBV18 and TRBJ1-2; 8 bases agree with TRBD1. The CDR3 is made up of 14 amino acids. V was pared by 5 bases and J by 5 bases, with 7 bases of the junction left unmatched. Germline V gene lookup returns CDR1 KGHSH and CDR2 LQKENI. The chain's CDR3 is CASSSRTGRYGYTF. The CDR3 DNA reads TGTGCCAGCTCATCAAGGACAGGGCGGTATGGCTACACCTTC.